Here is one T cell receptor (beta chain) with its context. The record originates from a study of blood T cells in healthy people across ages. A J-beta primer mix and a sample-barcoded 5' primer were used in a second PCR of roughly 7 to 12 cycles. MiXCR, run by TCRdb on the 5' RACE reads, gives a single entry per CDR3 protein. The sample has 800,000 to 950,000 distinct CDR3 sequences, just under 30% seen once. The V gene lost 4 bases and the J gene lost 2 bases, with 15 bases spanning the gap. CDR3 size: 15 residues. Germline V gene data show CDR1 as MGHRA and CDR2 as YSYEKL. These data also featured in a second study, about T cells of mothers and their children.

The chain combines TRBV4-1 with TRBJ2-7; D possibly corresponds to TRBD2 (7 bases). This TCR came from a woman aged 35 to 49 in good health. Sequenced material: blood. CDR3 sequence (DNA): TGCGCCAGCAGCCGGCTGGACAGCGGGGCCTACGAGCAGTACTTC. Translated: CASSRLDSGAYEQYF.